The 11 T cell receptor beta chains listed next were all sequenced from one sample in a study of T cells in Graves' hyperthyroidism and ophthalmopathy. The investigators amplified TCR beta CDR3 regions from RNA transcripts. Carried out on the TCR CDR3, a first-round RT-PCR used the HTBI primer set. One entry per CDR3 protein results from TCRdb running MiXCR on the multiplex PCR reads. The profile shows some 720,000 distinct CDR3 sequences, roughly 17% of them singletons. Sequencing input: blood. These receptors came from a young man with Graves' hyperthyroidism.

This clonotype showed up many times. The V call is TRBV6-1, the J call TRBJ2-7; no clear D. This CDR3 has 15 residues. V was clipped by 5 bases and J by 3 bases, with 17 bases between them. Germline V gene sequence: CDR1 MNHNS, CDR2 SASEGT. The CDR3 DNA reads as TGTGCCAGCAGTCAACGACTGGGGTTTGGCTACGAGCAGTACTTC. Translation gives CASSQRLGFGYEQYF.

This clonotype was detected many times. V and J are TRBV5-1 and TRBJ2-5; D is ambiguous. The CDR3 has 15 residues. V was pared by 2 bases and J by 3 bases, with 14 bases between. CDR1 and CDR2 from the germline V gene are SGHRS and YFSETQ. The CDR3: CASSFIGTAEETQYF. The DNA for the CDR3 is TGCGCCAGCAGCTTTATCGGAACAGCCGAAGAGACCCAGTACTTC.

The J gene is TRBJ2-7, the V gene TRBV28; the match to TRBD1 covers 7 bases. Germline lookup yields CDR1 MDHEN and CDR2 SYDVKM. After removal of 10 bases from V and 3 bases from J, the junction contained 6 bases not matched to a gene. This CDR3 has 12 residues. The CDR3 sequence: CAIRDSRYEQYF. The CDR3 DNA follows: TGTGCCATCCGGGACAGCCGCTACGAGCAGTACTTC.

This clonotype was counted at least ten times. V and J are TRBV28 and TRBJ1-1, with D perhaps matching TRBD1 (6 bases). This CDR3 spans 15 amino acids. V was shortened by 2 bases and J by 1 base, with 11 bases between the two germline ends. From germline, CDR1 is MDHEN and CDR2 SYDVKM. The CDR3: CASSLLGGPNTEAFF. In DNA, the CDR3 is TGTGCCAGCAGTTTACTCGGGGGCCCGAACACTGAAGCTTTCTTT. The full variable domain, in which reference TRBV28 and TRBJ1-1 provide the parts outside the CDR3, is DVKVTQSSRYLVKRTGEKVFLECVQDMDHENMFWYRQDPGLGLRLIYFSYDVKMKEKGDIPEGYSVSREKKERFSLILESASTNQTSMYLCASSLLGGPNTEAFFGQGTRLTVV.

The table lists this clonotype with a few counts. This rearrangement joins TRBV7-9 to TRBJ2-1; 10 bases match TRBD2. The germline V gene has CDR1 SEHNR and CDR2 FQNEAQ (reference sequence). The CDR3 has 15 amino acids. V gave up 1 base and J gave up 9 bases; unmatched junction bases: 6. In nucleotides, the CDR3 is TGTGCCAGCAGCTTAGGCCTAGCGGGAGCCGGTGAGCAGTTCTTC. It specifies CASSLGLAGAGEQFF. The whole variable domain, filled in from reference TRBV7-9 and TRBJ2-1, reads DTGVSQNPRHKITKRGQNVTFRCDPISEHNRLYWYRQTLGQGPEFLTYFQNEAQLEKSRLLSDRFSAERPKGSFSTLEIQRTEQGDSAMYLCASSLGLAGAGEQFFGPGTRLTVL.

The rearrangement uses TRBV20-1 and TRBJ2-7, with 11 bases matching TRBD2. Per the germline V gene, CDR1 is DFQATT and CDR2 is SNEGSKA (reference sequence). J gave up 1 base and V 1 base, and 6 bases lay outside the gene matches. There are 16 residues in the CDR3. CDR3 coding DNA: TGCAGTGCTAGAGGAACTAGCGGGAGAGAGTCCTACGAGCAGTACTTC. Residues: CSARGTSGRESYEQYF.

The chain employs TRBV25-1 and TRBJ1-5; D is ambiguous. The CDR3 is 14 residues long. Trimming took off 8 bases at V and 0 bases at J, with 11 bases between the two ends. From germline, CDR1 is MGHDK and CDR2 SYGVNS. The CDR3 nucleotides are TGTGCCAGCGGTCCAGGTTATAGCAATCAGCCCCAGCATTTT. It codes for CASGPGYSNQPQHF.

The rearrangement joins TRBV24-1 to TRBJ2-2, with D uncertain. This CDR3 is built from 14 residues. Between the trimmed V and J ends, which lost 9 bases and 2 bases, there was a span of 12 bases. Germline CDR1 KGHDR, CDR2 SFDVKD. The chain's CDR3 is CATSKVPNTGELFF. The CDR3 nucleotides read TGTGCCACCTCAAAGGTACCCAACACCGGGGAGCTGTTTTTT.

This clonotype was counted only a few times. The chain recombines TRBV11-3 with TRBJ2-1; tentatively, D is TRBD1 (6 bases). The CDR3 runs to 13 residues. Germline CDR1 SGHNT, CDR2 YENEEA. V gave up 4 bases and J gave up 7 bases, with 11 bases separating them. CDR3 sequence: CASSSFTGNEQFF. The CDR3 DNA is TGTGCCAGCAGCTCTTTCACAGGGAATGAGCAGTTCTTC.

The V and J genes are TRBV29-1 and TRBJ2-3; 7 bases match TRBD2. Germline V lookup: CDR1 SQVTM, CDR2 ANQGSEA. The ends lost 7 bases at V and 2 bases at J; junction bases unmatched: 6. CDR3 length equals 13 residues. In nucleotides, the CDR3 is TGCAGCGCAGCGGGGCCGCTCACAGATACGCAGTATTTT. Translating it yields CSAAGPLTDTQYF.

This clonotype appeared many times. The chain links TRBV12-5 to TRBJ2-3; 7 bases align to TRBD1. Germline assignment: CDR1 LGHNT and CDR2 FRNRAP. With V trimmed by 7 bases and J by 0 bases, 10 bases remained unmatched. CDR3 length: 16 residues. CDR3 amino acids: CASALSAGGSTDTQYF. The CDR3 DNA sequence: TGTGCTAGTGCCCTCTCGGCAGGGGGAAGCACAGATACGCAGTATTTT.